The rows below give T cell receptor beta chains drawn from one sample of a study of T cell changes during pregnancy in multiple sclerosis. Profiling relied on immunoSEQ multiplex PCR, and the TCRdb table lists in-frame clones only, not all of them. The sample includes 55,000 to 80,000 clones, roughly 94% of them seen just once. The sequencing here drew on peripheral blood, taken in the third trimester of pregnancy. These receptors were taken from a female donor with multiple sclerosis, enrolled in a pregnancy study. CDR3s include the opening cysteine and the closing phenylalanine or tryptophan.

J gene,V gene,CDR3 protein
TRBJ1-1,TRBV10-3,CAISEGQGAFF
TRBJ2-5,TRBV27,CASSKQGPFGTQYF
TRBJ2-1,TRBV29-1,CSVAGGSYNEQFF
TRBJ2-5,TRBV6-6,CASRSLASGGETQYF
TRBJ1-2,TRBV15,CATSNRDSYGYTF
TRBJ1-6,TRBV5-6,CASSGGLGVNSPLHF
TRBJ1-4,TRBV9,CASSPRKGLTNEKLFF
TRBJ2-7,TRBV9,CASSVGLGGAYEQYF
TRBJ2-2,TRBV7-9,CASSPPRGDTGELFF
TRBJ1-3,TRBV6-5,CASSYDRVGNTIYF
TRBJ2-6,TRBV10-3,CAISESDTYSGANVLTF
TRBJ1-2,TRBV7-3,CASSSQDSSKTF
TRBJ1-6,TRBV9,CASSVGPIGGDNSPLHF
TRBJ2-3,TRBV5-4,CASSWEAGAADTQYF
TRBJ1-1,TRBV6-6,CASSYSRRAEAFF
TRBJ1-5,TRBV28,CASSPRGLQHF
TRBJ2-7,TRBV9,CASSAKGLAGPTPYEQYF
TRBJ2-5,TRBV5-1,CASRRSPGQGETQYF
TRBJ1-6,TRBV9,CASSVAGVGLSPLHF
TRBJ1-6,TRBV4-3,CASSQDRGTVGSPLHF
TRBJ1-1,TRBV7-3,CASSLGQGSTEAFF
TRBJ1-2,TRBV7-6,CASSLERDSYGYTF
TRBJ1-2,TRBV9,CASSGAGGYYGYTF
TRBJ2-1,TRBV5-5,CASSLGLNYNEQFF
TRBJ1-2,TRBV10-3,CAIRPGPGQGREGYTF
TRBJ1-2,TRBV7-9,CAITLGGGNYGYTF
TRBJ2-5,TRBV5-6,CASSFASTLRETQYF
TRBJ2-7,TRBV30,CAWSVGYEQYF
TRBJ2-1,TRBV7-9,CASSLLGDSLNEQFF
TRBJ1-3,TRBV6-6,CASSPSSGNTIYF
TRBJ1-5,TRBV27,CASSPIQGYNQPQHF
TRBJ1-1,TRBV9,CASSVGGQVMNTEAFF
TRBJ2-2,TRBV4-2,CASSQGLGGDTGELFF
TRBJ1-1,TRBV9,CASSVARNTEAFF
TRBJ1-6,TRBV7-2,CASSRTGGGSYNSPLHF
TRBJ2-3,TRBV5-6,CASSLGRGQGTDTQYF
TRBJ1-2,TRBV10-3,CAIQGTEGSLNYGYTF
TRBJ2-2,TRBV7-2,CASSEMTPIVAGELFF
TRBJ2-1,TRBV9,CASSVDGTTYNEQFF
TRBJ2-1,TRBV9,CASSLSGFNEQFF
TRBJ1-2,TRBV7-3,CASSPGRGPDYGYTF
TRBJ2-7,TRBV7-2,CASSSPSGSYEQYF
TRBJ1-5,TRBV5-6,CASSFGRGNQPQHF
TRBJ2-2,TRBV7-3,CASSLRAPNTGELFF
TRBJ1-1,TRBV27,CASSLGQGLAAFF
TRBJ1-2,TRBV19,CASSIRGNYGYTF